The 12 T cell receptor beta chains given below trace back to one sample, sequenced in a study of T cells after yellow fever vaccination. TCRdb passed the 5' RACE reads through MiXCR, listing each CDR3 protein once. This repertoire shows under 600,000 distinct CDR3 sequences, approximately 13% found once; its top ten account for over 13%. Sequencing was performed on PBMCs, taken on the day of the yellow fever booster vaccination. The source is a man aged 30 to 45 who received the YFV17D yellow fever vaccine.

This clonotype was seen at least ten times. V is TRBV7-2 and J is TRBJ1-2; possible D gene TRBD1, 5 bases. The CDR3 loop spans 15 amino acids. V was pared by 4 bases and J by 1 base, with 13 bases between. Germline lookup yields CDR1 SGHTA and CDR2 FQGNSA. The CDR3 loop reads CASSSNGHINYGYTF. The CDR3 nucleotides read TGTGCCAGCAGCTCAAACGGACATATTAACTATGGCTACACCTTC. The whole variable domain, filled in from reference TRBV7-2 and TRBJ1-2, reads GAGVSQSPSNKVTEKGKDVELRCDPISGHTALYWYRQSLGQGLEFLIYFQGNSAPDKSGLPSDRFSAERTGGSVSTLTIQRTQQEDSAVYLCASSSNGHINYGYTFGSGTRLTVV.

The rearrangement joins TRBV5-5 to TRBJ2-2, with D perhaps matching TRBD2 (5 bases). Trimming left V 1 base short and J 2 bases short, with 6 bases between. The germline gives CDR1 SGHKS, CDR2 YYEKEE (reference sequence). The CDR3 length is 14 residues. The CDR3 DNA is TGTGCCAGCAGCTTGCGGGAAAACACCGGGGAGCTGTTTTTT. This gives the protein CASSLRENTGELFF.

The chain uses TRBV27 and TRBJ2-7; TRBD2 aligns across 7 bases. Germline loops: CDR1 MNHEY, CDR2 SMNVEV (reference sequence). The CDR3 sequence is 14 residues long. The J segment lost 5 bases and the V segment lost 5 bases, leaving 9 bases of the junction unmatched. The DNA for the CDR3 is TGTGCCAGCAGTCCAGTACGGGAGGCCGACGAGCAGTACTTC. This codes for CASSPVREADEQYF.

The chain joins TRBV3-1 to TRBJ2-3; D is unresolved. V was clipped by 2 bases and J by 5 bases, with 11 bases between them. This CDR3 is built from 14 residues. Germline V gene sequence: CDR1 LGHDT, CDR2 YNNKEL (reference sequence). The CDR3 loop reads CASSQYIIGDTQYF. CDR3 bases: TGTGCCAGCAGCCAATATATTATAGGAGATACGCAGTATTTT.

This clonotype was recorded a few times. V usage is TRBV12-3 or TRBV12-4 and J usage is TRBJ2-7, with 9 nucleotides matching TRBD1. The CDR3 consists of 13 residues. J gave up 4 bases and V 6 bases, and 4 bases lay outside the gene matches. The CDR3 DNA reads TGTGCCAGCAGCGGGACAGGGATATACGAGCAGTACTTC. Translated: CASSGTGIYEQYF.

V gene TRBV28 combines with J gene TRBJ2-7; the match to TRBD2 covers 9 bases. Germline assignment: CDR1 MDHEN and CDR2 SYDVKM. CDR3 size: 16 residues. V shed 8 bases, J shed 7 bases, and the junction held 18 bases outside the gene matches. The CDR3 loop reads CASGLRGGRASREQYF. Here the CDR3 DNA reads TGTGCCAGCGGTCTTCGGGGCGGGAGGGCTTCTCGAGAGCAGTACTTC.

This clonotype has only a few counts. The chain couples TRBV30 to TRBJ2-5, with TRBD1 identical over 8 bases. Germline V gives CDR1 GTSNPN, CDR2 SVGIG (reference sequence). V dropped 1 base and J dropped 3; count of bases not matched to a gene: 7. The CDR3 is made up of 15 amino acids. This CDR3 reads CAWSGFYRGEETQYF. The CDR3 DNA reads TGTGCCTGGAGTGGCTTTTACAGGGGGGAAGAGACCCAGTACTTC.

This clonotype appeared a few times. The V and J genes are TRBV29-1 and TRBJ2-1; no definite D call. Trimming cost V 6 bases and J 8 bases, with 11 bases left between them. The CDR3 consists of 11 residues. The germline V gene encodes CDR1 SQVTM and CDR2 ANQGSEA. Here the CDR3 DNA reads TGCAGCGTCCCCACCGGGCATGAGCAGTTCTTC. Protein sequence: CSVPTGHEQFF.

This clonotype occurred a few times. The chain joins TRBV5-4 to TRBJ2-3; 7 bases fit TRBD2. The CDR3 length is 13 residues. CDR1 is SGHNT, CDR2 YYREEE, per germline (reference sequence). V lost 6 bases, J lost 4 bases, and 5 bases stayed unmatched. CDR3 coding DNA: TGTGCCAGCATTGGGGAGGGAGCAGATACGCAGTATTTT. Translated, it gives CASIGEGADTQYF.

This clonotype was counted between two and nine times. The chain combines TRBV21-1 with TRBJ2-1; the table gives TRBD2 as D, unverified against the DNA. TRBV21-1 is shown as a pseudogene. The CDR3 has 16 amino acids. CDR3 protein: CASDQREIGTYNEQFF. CDR3 DNA: TGTGCCAGCGACCAGCGGGAGATCGGAACCTACAATGAGCAGTTCTTC.

The rearrangement uses TRBV6-2 or TRBV6-3 and TRBJ2-7; 8 bases are shared with TRBD2. The CDR3 is 15 residues long. The V gene's germline CDR1 is MNHEY and CDR2 SVGEGT. The junction had 8 bases not matched to a gene; V was cut back by 5 bases and J by 2 bases. The CDR3 here is CASSGPGTSPYEQYF. In DNA form, the CDR3 reads TGTGCCAGCAGTGGCCCCGGGACTAGTCCCTACGAGCAGTACTTC.

V usage is TRBV25-1 and J usage is TRBJ2-5, with 8 bases identical to TRBD2. The trim removed 8 bases at V and 5 bases at J, leaving 10 bases unmatched. This CDR3 is built from 14 residues. Germline V CDR1 and CDR2: MGHDK, SYGVNS. The CDR3 DNA reads as TGTGCCAGCCGAAAAAGCGGGAGTGGCGAGACCCAGTACTTC. This codes for CASRKSGSGETQYF. Looking up the rest from reference TRBV25-1 and TRBJ2-5 gives the full variable domain: EADIYQTPRYLVIGTGKKITLECSQTMGHDKMYWYQQDPGMELHLIHYSYGVNSTEKGDLSSESTVSRIRTEHFPLTLESARPSHTSQYLCASRKSGSGETQYFGPGTRLLVL.